This T cell receptor beta chain was recorded in a study of persistence of HIV-infected CD4 T cells. This was the immunoSEQ version 4 assay in survey mode. Repertoires were generated with immunoSEQ multiplex PCR, while TCRdb's copy carries only in-frame clones and drops some. In the table there are around 40,000 clones, about 87% of which are singletons. Germline lookup yields CDR1 SNHLY and CDR2 FYNNEI. Trimming removed 1 base from V and 0 bases from J, with 9 bases in between. The CDR3 consists of 15 residues. Of note for this clone: What it binds is unknown.

Cells were stimulated nonspecifically with anti-CD3/anti-CD28 magnetic beads. Sorting of responding CD4+ T cells relied on upregulated CD40 ligand together with CD69. Material: CD4+ T cells sorted from PBMCs after approximately 20-hour stimulation, obtained from a patient who received antiretroviral therapy. V is TRBV2 and J is TRBJ1-2; D unresolved. This sequence originates from an adult woman with HIV who was CMV-seropositive. CDR3 loop: CASSEGAVTNYGYTF. In DNA form, the CDR3 reads TGTGCCAGCAGTGAAGGGGCAGTAACTAACTATGGCTACACCTTC.